Listed below are T cell receptor beta chains from one sample, sequenced in a study of T cells in Graves' hyperthyroidism and ophthalmopathy. TCRdb passed the multiplex PCR reads through MiXCR, listing each CDR3 protein once. The repertoire holds around 340,000 distinct CDR3 sequences, with about 20% as singletons. The source material was blood. The source of these receptors is a woman aged 45-59 years with Graves' hyperthyroidism. The CDR3 runs from the conserved cysteine through the conserved F or W. Fields, in order: D gene, V gene, clone size, J gene, CDR3 protein, CDR3 DNA. A D gene is named only where the DNA matches it firmly. Not every row has a clone size; where given, it reads once, few, many or a size class.

NA	TRBV28	many	TRBJ2-3	CASEQRDPRDTQYF	TGTGCCAGCGAGCAACGTGACCCCCGAGATACGCAGTATTTT
NA	TRBV18	many	TRBJ1-6	CASSPLGRENSPLHF	TGTGCCAGCTCACCACTGGGACGGGAAAATTCACCCCTCCACTTT
NA	TRBV4-2	NA	TRBJ2-7	CASSQVSGPGYEQYF	TGTGCCAGCAGCCAAGTGTCAGGGCCCGGCTACGAGCAGTACTTC
TRBD1	TRBV5-1	many	TRBJ2-7	CASSLRQGWHEQYF	TGCGCCAGCAGCTTGAGACAGGGGTGGCACGAGCAGTACTTC
TRBD1	TRBV4-2	NA	TRBJ1-2	CASSQDSGGENYGYTF	TGTGCCAGCAGCCAAGATTCAGGGGGTGAAAACTATGGCTACACCTTC
NA	TRBV9	NA	TRBJ1-5	CASSVEGNSNQPQHF	TGTGCCAGCAGCGTAGAGGGGAATAGCAATCAGCCCCAGCATTTT
NA	TRBV12-3/TRBV12-4	many	TRBJ2-5	CASSLQGPGWETQYF	TGTGCCAGCAGTTTGCAGGGGCCGGGTTGGGAGACCCAGTACTTC
TRBD2	TRBV9	few	TRBJ2-1	CASSKPGLAGPSSYNEQFF	TGTGCCAGCAGCAAACCGGGACTAGCGGGACCGAGCTCCTACAATGAGCAGTTCTTC
TRBD2	TRBV6-6	NA	TRBJ2-7	CASSYSGSGAYEQYF	TGTGCCAGCAGTTACTCTGGCAGCGGGGCCTACGAGCAGTACTTC
NA	TRBV7-2	few	TRBJ2-3	CASSLGVANTQYF	TGTGCCAGCAGCTTAGGGGTAGCGAATACGCAGTATTTT
TRBD2	TRBV9	NA	TRBJ2-1	CASSVAIAGGPGNEQFF	TGTGCCAGCAGCGTAGCTATAGCGGGGGGGCCTGGCAATGAGCAGTTCTTC
NA	TRBV27	many	TRBJ1-1	CASSFSADTEAFF	TGTGCCAGCAGTTTTTCGGCAGACACTGAAGCTTTCTTT
NA	TRBV20-1	NA	TRBJ2-5	CSASRTSEQETQYF	TGCAGTGCTAGCCGGACCTCTGAGCAAGAGACCCAGTACTTC
TRBD1	TRBV10-3	NA	TRBJ1-2	CAMKRDRDLGYTF	TGTGCCATGAAACGGGACAGAGACTTGGGCTACACCTTC
TRBD2	TRBV30	many	TRBJ2-7	CAWSSGSRYEQYF	TGTGCCTGGTCAAGCGGGAGTCGATACGAGCAGTACTTC
TRBD1	TRBV12-3/TRBV12-4	many	TRBJ1-2	CASSTSGTGKEGYTF	TGTGCCAGCAGTACATCCGGGACAGGGAAGGAGGGCTACACCTTC
NA	TRBV12-3/TRBV12-4	few	TRBJ1-5	CASTSDSSNQPQHF	TGTGCCAGCACCTCGGACAGCTCCAATCAGCCCCAGCATTTT